Listed below are T cell receptor beta chains from one sample, sequenced in a study of PD-1 blockade in classical Hodgkin lymphoma. TCRdb's copy holds only in-frame clones and misses some; the assay was immunoSEQ multiplex PCR. The sample yields approximately 46,000 clones, 73% seen once. The sample here was peripheral blood mononuclear cells (PBMCs), taken at baseline. All receptors come from a human donor with classical Hodgkin lymphoma. The CDR3 runs from the conserved cysteine through the conserved F or W. The D gene is left open where the match is weak. Rows may omit the clone size; those that give it use once, few, many or a size class.

clone size,V gene,CDR3 length,D gene,J gene,CDR3 protein,CDR3 DNA
few,TRBV14,13,NA,TRBJ1-3,CASGGGRGNTIYF,TGTGCCAGCGGCGGGGGTCGCGGAAACACCATATATTTT
NA,TRBV29-1,11,NA,TRBJ1-2,CSVWLYYGYTF,TGCAGCGTCTGGCTGTACTATGGCTACACCTTC
NA,TRBV19,15,TRBD2,TRBJ2-7,CASSIEAGGPGEQYF,TGTGCCAGTAGTATAGAAGCGGGAGGGCCGGGGGAGCAGTACTTC
NA,TRBV29-1,13,TRBD1,TRBJ2-3,CSVTGGRADTQYF,TGCAGCGTTACAGGGGGCAGGGCAGATACGCAGTATTTT
NA,TRBV28,13,NA,TRBJ2-7,CASSFQGNFEQYF,TGTGCCAGCAGTTTTCAGGGGAACTTCGAGCAGTACTTC
NA,TRBV9,13,NA,TRBJ1-1,CASTEGVNTEAFF,TGTGCCAGCACCGAGGGCGTGAACACTGAAGCTTTCTTT
NA,TRBV30,12,TRBD1,TRBJ1-5,CAWGDRNQPQHF,TGTGCCTGGGGGGACAGGAATCAGCCCCAGCATTTT
NA,TRBV5-1,13,NA,TRBJ2-7,CASSLEQAYEQYF,TGCGCCAGCAGCTTGGAACAGGCCTACGAGCAGTACTTC
NA,TRBV30,16,NA,TRBJ1-2,CAWSGGAGGSGYGYTF,TGTGCCTGGAGTGGGGGCGCGGGGGGTTCTGGCTATGGCTACACCTTC
NA,TRBV6-5,15,NA,TRBJ1-1,CASSYAFLENTEAFF,TGTGCCAGCAGTTACGCGTTCCTAGAGAACACTGAAGCTTTCTTT
few,TRBV7-6,15,NA,TRBJ2-2,CASSFGRLGTGELFF,TGTGCCAGCAGCTTCGGTCGGTTGGGCACCGGGGAGCTGTTTTTT
NA,TRBV10-2,15,TRBD2,TRBJ2-1,CASSEGSGTYNEQFF,TGCGCCAGCAGTGAAGGTAGCGGGACCTACAATGAGCAGTTCTTC
NA,TRBV27,16,NA,TRBJ1-2,CASSLSMGRARSGYTF,TGTGCCAGCAGTTTATCTATGGGCAGGGCCCGATCTGGCTACACCTTC
NA,TRBV28,13,NA,TRBJ1-1,CASSLFSYAEAFF,TGTGCCAGCAGTTTGTTCTCCTACGCTGAAGCTTTCTTT
few,TRBV7-6,12,NA,TRBJ1-1,CASSSGGTEAFF,TGTGCCAGCAGCTCCGGGGGCACTGAAGCTTTCTTT
NA,TRBV10-3,13,NA,TRBJ1-1,CAISDQGGTEAFF,TGTGCCATCAGTGATCAGGGAGGGACTGAAGCTTTCTTT
NA,TRBV9,18,NA,TRBJ1-5,CASSVPDTSEAPNQPQHF,TGTGCCAGCAGCGTACCCGACACCTCGGAAGCCCCCAATCAGCCCCAGCATTTT
NA,TRBV7-2,15,TRBD1,TRBJ1-1,CASSLGGQVNTEAFF,TGTGCCAGCAGCTTAGGGGGACAGGTTAACACTGAAGCTTTCTTT
NA,TRBV5-4,14,TRBD2,TRBJ2-1,CASSLALAPNEQFF,TGTGCCAGCAGCTTGGCACTAGCGCCCAATGAGCAGTTCTTC
NA,TRBV19,15,TRBD1,TRBJ1-5,CASTAGTGENQPQHF,TGTGCCAGTACCGCGGGGACAGGGGAAAACCAGCCCCAGCATTTT
NA,TRBV7-3,14,TRBD1,TRBJ2-7,CASSPGQGRYEQYF,TGTGCCAGCAGCCCAGGACAGGGGAGGTACGAGCAGTACTTC
NA,TRBV5-1,13,NA,TRBJ1-2,CASSLNSNYGYTF,TGCGCCAGCAGCTTGAACAGTAACTATGGCTACACCTTC
NA,TRBV7-9,13,NA,TRBJ1-2,CASSLAGGYGYTF,TGTGCCAGCAGCTTAGCGGGGGGCTATGGCTACACCTTC